This TCR beta chain is from a study of STAT5B mutations in CD4+ large granular lymphocyte leukemia. General study points: Main leukemic clonotypes were patient-specific, but more than 20% appeared at low frequency elsewhere.

This CDR3 is 15 amino acids long. Germline loops: CDR1 MNHNY, CDR2 SVGAGI (reference sequence). Unmatched junction bases numbered 10, after V lost 7 bases and J lost 4 bases. Authors' data handling: The detection floor for productive clonotype frequency was 2.59 x 10-5. TCRdb's copy holds only in-frame clones and misses some; the assay was immunoSEQ multiplex PCR. V and J calls and clone size are copied from that table; D and trimming were computed from the DNA. The top ten clones hold roughly 1% of a sample with 25,000 to 35,000 clones, around 70% of them seen once. Worth noting for this clone: As yet, its antigen is unknown.

The sample taken for sequencing was CD4+ T cells from blood buffy coats. This chain uses TRBV6-6 with TRBJ1-2, with 9 bases that match TRBD1. This sequence originates from a human donor in good health. CDR3 region: CASTPGDRDSYGYTF. Here the CDR3 DNA reads TGTGCCAGCACCCCCGGGGACAGGGACTCCTATGGCTACACCTTC.